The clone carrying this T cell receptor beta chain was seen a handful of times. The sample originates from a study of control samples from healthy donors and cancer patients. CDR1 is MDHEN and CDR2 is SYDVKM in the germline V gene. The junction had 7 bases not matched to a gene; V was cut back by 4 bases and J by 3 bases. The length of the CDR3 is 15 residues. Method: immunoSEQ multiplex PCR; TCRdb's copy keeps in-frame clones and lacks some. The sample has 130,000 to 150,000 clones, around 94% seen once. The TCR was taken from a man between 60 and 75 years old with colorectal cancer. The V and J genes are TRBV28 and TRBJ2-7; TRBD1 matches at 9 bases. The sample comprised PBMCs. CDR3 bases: TGTGCCAGCAGTTCCACAGGGGGCGGGGACTACGAGCAGTACTTC. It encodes CASSSTGGGDYEQYF. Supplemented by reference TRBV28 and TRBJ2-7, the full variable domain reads DVKVTQSSRYLVKRTGEKVFLECVQDMDHENMFWYRQDPGLGLRLIYFSYDVKMKEKGDIPEGYSVSREKKERFSLILESASTNQTSMYLCASSSTGGGDYEQYFGPGTRLTVT.